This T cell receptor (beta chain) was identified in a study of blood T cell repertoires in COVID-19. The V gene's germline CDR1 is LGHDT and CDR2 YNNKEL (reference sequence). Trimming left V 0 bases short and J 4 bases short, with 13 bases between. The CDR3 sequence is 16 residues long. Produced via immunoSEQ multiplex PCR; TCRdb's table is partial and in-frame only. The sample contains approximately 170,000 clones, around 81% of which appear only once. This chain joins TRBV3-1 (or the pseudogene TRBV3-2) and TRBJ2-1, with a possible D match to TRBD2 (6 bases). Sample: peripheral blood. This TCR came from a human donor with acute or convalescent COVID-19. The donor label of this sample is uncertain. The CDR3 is CASSQDRGSGYNEQFF. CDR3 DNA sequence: TGTGCCAGCAGCCAAGATCGGGGGAGCGGATACAATGAGCAGTTCTTC.